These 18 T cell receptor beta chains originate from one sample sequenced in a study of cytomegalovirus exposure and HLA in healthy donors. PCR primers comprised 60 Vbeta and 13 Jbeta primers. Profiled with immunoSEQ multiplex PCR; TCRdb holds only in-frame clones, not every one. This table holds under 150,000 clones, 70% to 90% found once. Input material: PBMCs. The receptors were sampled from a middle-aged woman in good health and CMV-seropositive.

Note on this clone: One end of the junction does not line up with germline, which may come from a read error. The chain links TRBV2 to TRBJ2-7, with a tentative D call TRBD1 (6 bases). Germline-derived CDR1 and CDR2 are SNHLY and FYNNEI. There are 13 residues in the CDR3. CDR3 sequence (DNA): TGCACTAACAACAGGGACCCCACCTACGAGCAGTACTTC. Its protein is CTNNRDPTYEQYF.

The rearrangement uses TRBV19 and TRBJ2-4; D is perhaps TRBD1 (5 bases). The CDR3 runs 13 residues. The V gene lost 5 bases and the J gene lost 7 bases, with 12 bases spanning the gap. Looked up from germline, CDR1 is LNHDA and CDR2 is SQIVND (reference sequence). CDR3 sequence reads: CASSYSAGNIQYF. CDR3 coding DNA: TGTGCCAGTAGTTATTCCGCAGGGAACATTCAGTACTTC.

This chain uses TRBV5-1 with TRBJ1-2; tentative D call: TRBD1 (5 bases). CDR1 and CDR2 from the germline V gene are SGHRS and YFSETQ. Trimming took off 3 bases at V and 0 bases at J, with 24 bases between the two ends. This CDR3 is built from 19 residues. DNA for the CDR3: TGCGCCAGCAGCTCGGGGGTAGGGGCAGCGGCGGGAGCTAACTATGGCTACACCTTC. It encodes CASSSGVGAAAGANYGYTF.

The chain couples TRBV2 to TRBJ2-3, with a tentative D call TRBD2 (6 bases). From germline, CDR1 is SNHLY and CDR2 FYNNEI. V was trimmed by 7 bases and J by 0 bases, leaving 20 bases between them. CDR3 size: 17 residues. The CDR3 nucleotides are TGTGCCAGCACTAACCTCATAGCGGACGATAGCACAGATACGCAGTATTTT. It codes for CASTNLIADDSTDTQYF.

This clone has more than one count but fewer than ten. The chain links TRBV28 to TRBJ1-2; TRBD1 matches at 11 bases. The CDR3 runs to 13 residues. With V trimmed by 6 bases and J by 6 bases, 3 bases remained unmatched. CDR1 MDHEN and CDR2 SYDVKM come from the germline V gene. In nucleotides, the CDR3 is TGTGCCAGCAGAGGACAGGGGGCGAATGGCTACACCTTC. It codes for CASRGQGANGYTF.

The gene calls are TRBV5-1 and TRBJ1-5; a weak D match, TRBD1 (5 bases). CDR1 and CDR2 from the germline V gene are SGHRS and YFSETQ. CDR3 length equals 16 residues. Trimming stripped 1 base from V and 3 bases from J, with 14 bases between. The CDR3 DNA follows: TGCGCCAGCAGCTTGACAGGAATAACTGACAATCAGCCCCAGCATTTT. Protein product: CASSLTGITDNQPQHF.

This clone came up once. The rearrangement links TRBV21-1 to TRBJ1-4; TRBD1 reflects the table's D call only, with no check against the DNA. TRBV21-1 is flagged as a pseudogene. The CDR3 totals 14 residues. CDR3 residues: CASSPTGTEEKLFF. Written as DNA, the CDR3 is TGTGCCAGCAGTCCAACCGGGACAGAAGAAAAACTGTTTTTT.

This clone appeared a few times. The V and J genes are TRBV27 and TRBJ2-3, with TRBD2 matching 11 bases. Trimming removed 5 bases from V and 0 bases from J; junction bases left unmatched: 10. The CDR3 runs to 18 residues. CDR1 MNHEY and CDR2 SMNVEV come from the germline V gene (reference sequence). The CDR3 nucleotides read TGTGCCAGCAGTCCCGGGACTAGCGGAATAACTAGCACAGATACGCAGTATTTT. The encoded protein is CASSPGTSGITSTDTQYF.

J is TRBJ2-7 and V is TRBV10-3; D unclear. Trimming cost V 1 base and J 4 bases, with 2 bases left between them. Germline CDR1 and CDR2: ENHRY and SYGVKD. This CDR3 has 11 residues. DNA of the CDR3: TGTGCCATCAGTGAGTTATACGAGCAGTACTTC. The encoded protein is CAISELYEQYF.

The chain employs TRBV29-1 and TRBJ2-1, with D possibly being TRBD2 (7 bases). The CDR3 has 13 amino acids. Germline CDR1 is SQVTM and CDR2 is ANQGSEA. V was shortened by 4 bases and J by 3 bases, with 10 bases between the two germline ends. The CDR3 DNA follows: TGCAGCGTTGTGGGAGGGGGCTACAATGAGCAGTTCTTC. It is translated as CSVVGGGYNEQFF.

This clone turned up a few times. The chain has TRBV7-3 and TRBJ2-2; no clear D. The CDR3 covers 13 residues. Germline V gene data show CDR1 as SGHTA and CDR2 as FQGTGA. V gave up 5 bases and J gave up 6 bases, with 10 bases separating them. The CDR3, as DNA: TGTGCCAGCAGCCCTCGGTCCGCCGGGGAGCTGTTTTTT. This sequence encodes CASSPRSAGELFF.

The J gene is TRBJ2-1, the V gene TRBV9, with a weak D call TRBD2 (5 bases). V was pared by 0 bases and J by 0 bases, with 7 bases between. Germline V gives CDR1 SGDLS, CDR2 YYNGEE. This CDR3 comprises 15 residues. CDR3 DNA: TGTGCCAGCAGCGTAGTCGGGGACTCCTACAATGAGCAGTTCTTC. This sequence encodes CASSVVGDSYNEQFF.

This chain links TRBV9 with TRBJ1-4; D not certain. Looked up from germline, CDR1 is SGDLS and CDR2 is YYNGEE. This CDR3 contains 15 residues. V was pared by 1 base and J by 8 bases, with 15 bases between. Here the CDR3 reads CASSVRESSREKLFF. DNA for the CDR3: TGTGCCAGCAGCGTACGGGAATCTAGTCGAGAAAAACTGTTTTTT.

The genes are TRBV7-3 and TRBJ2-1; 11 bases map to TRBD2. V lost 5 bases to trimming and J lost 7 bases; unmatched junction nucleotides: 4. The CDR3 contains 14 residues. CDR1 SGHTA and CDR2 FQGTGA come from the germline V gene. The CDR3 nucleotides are TGTGCCAGCAGCCCTTCTAGCGGGAGGAATGAGCAGTTCTTC. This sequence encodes CASSPSSGRNEQFF.

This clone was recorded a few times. CDR3 amino acids: CATSRDLGQMNTEAFF. In DNA form, the CDR3 reads TGTGCCACCAGCAGAGACCTCGGACAGATGAACACTGAAGCTTTCTTT. The rearrangement joins TRBV15 to TRBJ1-1; the D gene is possibly TRBD1 (6 bases). The V end lost 0 bases, the J end lost 0 bases, and 11 bases lay between the germline ends. CDR3 length equals 16 residues. Germline assignment: CDR1 LNHNV and CDR2 YYDKDF (reference sequence).

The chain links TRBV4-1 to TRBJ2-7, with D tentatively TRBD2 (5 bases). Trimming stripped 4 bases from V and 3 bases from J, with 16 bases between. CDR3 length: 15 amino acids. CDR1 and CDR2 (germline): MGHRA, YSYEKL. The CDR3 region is CASSLGNSGGYEQYF. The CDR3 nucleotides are TGCGCCAGCAGCCTGGGGAACAGCGGAGGCTACGAGCAGTACTTC.

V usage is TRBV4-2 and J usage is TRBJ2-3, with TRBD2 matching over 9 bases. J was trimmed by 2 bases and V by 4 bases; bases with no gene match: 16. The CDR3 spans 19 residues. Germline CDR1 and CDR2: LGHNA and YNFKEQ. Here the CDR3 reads CASSLSRPAGTSLTDTQYF. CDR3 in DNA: TGTGCCAGCAGCCTCTCTCGTCCTGCCGGGACTAGCCTCACAGATACGCAGTATTTT.

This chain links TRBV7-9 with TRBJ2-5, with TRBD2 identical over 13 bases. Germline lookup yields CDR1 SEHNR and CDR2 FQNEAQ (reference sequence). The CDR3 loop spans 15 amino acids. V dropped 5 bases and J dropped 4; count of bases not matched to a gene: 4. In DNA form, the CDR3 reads TGTGCCAGCAGCCCCCGGACTAGCGGGAGAGAGACCCAGTACTTC. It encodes CASSPRTSGRETQYF.